Listed here are 4 T cell receptor beta chains from one sample, sequenced in a study of early T cells in non-severe SARS-CoV-2 infection. TCRdb reprocessed the 5' RACE reads with MiXCR, giving one entry per CDR3 protein. The data show about 88,000 distinct CDR3 sequences, approximately 15% seen once. Sequenced input: whole blood. These receptors originate from an adult who was a healthcare worker with PCR-confirmed SARS-CoV-2 infection or an uninfected control (not recorded which).

J is TRBJ2-1 and V is TRBV7-9; a possible D gene is TRBD1 (6 bases). CDR1 and CDR2 (germline): SEHNR, FQNEAQ (reference sequence). V was clipped by 1 base and J by 5 bases, with 18 bases between them. The CDR3 is made up of 17 amino acids. Here the CDR3 reads CASSLGLAGTPNNEQFF. CDR3 nucleotide sequence: TGTGCCAGCAGCTTAGGACTTGCCGGGACACCGAACAATGAGCAGTTCTTC.

This clonotype was seen many times. The rearrangement joins TRBV7-2 to TRBJ2-2, with 8 positions matching TRBD1. The length of the CDR3 is 15 residues. V was pared by 4 bases and J by 1 base, with 2 bases of the junction left unmatched. CDR1 and CDR2 (germline): SGHTA, FQGNSA. CDR3 region: CASSSGQGNTGELFF. CDR3 DNA sequence: TGTGCCAGCAGCTCAGGACAGGGGAACACCGGGGAGCTGTTTTTT.

The table lists this clonotype with a few counts. The V call is TRBV27, the J call TRBJ2-7; 7 bases fit TRBD1. Germline V lookup: CDR1 MNHEY, CDR2 SMNVEV (reference sequence). Trimming cost V 2 bases and J 3 bases; bases outside gene matches: 7. The CDR3 has 15 amino acids. The CDR3 bases are TGTGCCAGCAGTTTACTACCGGGACAGTTCTACGAGCAGTACTTC. Its translation is CASSLLPGQFYEQYF.

V and J are TRBV6-2 or TRBV6-3 and TRBJ2-7; no clear D. V lost 4 bases to trimming and J lost 1 base, with 14 bases between them. Germline V gives CDR1 MNHEY, CDR2 SVGEGT. The CDR3 contains 15 residues. The CDR3 reads CASSSRLPGSYEQYF. The CDR3, as DNA: TGTGCCAGCAGTTCCCGACTCCCCGGATCCTACGAGCAGTACTTC.